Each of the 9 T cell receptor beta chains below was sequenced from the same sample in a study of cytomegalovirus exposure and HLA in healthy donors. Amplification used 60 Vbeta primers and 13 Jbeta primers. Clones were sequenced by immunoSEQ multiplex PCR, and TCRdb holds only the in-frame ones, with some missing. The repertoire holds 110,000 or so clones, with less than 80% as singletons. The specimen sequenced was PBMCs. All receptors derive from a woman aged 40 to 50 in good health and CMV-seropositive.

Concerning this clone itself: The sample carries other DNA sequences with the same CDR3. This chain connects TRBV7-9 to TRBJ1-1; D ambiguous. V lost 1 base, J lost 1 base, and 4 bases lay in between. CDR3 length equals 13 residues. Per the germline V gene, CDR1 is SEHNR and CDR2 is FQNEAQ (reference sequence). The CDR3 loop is CASSLGQNTEAFF. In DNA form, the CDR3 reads TGTGCCAGCAGCTTAGGGCAGAACACTGAAGCTTTCTTT.

This chain's CDR3 is CASNPGLAGVEQYF. As DNA, the CDR3 is TGTGCCAGCAACCCGGGACTAGCGGGAGTCGAGCAGTACTTC. This chain joins TRBV11-3 and TRBJ2-5; 14 positions agree with TRBD2. The end of the DNA is better explained by TRBJ2-7, so the J call may be wrong. Germline V gene data show CDR1 as SGHNT and CDR2 as YENEEA. The CDR3 contains 14 residues.

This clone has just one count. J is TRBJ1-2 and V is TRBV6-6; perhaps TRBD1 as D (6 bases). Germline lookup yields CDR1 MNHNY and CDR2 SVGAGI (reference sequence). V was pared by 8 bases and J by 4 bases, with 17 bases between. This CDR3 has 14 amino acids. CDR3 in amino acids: CASLDGTPSYGYTF. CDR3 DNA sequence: TGTGCCAGCCTTGACGGGACACCATCCTATGGCTACACCTTC.

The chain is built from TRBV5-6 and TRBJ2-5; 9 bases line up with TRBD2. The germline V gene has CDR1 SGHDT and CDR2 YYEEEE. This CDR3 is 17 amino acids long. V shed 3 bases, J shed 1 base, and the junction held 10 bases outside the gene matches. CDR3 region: CASSSLLLAGIQETQYF. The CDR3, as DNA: TGTGCCAGCAGCTCTCTCCTTCTAGCGGGGATCCAAGAGACCCAGTACTTC.

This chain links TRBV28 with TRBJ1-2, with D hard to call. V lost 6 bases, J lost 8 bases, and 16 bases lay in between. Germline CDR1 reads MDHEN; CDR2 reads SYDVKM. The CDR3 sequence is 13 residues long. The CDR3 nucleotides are TGTGCCAGCAGCCCCCCCCCTAATTCGGGCTACACCTTC. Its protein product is CASSPPPNSGYTF.

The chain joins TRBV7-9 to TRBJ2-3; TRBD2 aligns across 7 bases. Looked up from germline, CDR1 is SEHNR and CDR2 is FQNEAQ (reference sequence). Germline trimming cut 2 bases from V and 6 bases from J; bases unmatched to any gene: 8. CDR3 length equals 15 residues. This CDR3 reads CASSLLGGPGDTQYF. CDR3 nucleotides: TGTGCCAGCAGCTTATTGGGAGGGCCGGGGGATACGCAGTATTTT. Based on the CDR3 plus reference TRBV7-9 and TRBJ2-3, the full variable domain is DTGVSQNPRHKITKRGQNVTFRCDPISEHNRLYWYRQTLGQGPEFLTYFQNEAQLEKSRLLSDRFSAERPKGSFSTLEIQRTEQGDSAMYLCASSLLGGPGDTQYFGPGTRLTVL.

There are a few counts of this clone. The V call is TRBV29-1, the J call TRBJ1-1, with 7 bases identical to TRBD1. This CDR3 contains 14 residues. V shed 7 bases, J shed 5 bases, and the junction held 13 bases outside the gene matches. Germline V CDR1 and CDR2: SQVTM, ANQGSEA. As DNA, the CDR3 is TGCAGCGCCACCGCGAGACAGGGCAGGACTGAAGCTTTCTTT. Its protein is CSATARQGRTEAFF.

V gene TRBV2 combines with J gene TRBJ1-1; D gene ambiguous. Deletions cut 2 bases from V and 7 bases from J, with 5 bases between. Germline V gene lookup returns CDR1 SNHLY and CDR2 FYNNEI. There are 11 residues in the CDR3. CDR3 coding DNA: TGTGCCAGCAGTGAACAACTTGAAGCTTTCTTT. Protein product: CASSEQLEAFF.

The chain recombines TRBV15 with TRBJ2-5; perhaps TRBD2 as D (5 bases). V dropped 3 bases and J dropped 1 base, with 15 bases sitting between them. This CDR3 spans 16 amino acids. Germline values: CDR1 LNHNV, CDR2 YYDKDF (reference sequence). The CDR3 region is CATSRGGSWAQETQYF. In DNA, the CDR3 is TGTGCCACCAGCAGGGGCGGGTCGTGGGCCCAAGAGACCCAGTACTTC.